The sequence of this T cell receptor beta chain was determined in a study of T cells after yellow fever vaccination. Study-wide context: Some fractions had low cell numbers, and these were prepared with SMART-Seq v4 Ultra Low Input.

This clonotype was seen at least ten times. One entry per CDR3 protein results from TCRdb running MiXCR on the 5' RACE reads. The sample consists of about 63,000 distinct CDR3 sequences, about 7.8% of them appearing once. The source was CD8+ T cells sorted from PBMCs, collected 15 days after the yellow fever booster vaccination. The receptor's source is a young man who received the YFV17D yellow fever vaccine.

The CDR3 sequence is CASSLPGGDQPQHF. DNA of the CDR3: TGTGCCAGCAGCTTACCAGGGGGGGATCAGCCCCAGCATTTT. The gene calls are TRBV7-9 and TRBJ1-5; 7 bases are a match to TRBD1. The germline V gene has CDR1 SEHNR and CDR2 FQNEAQ (reference sequence). J was trimmed by 5 bases and V by 2 bases; bases with no gene match: 3. CDR3 length: 14 residues.